This T cell receptor beta chain was identified in a study of OX40 agonist ivuxolimab in advanced cancers. Overall study: Every 2 weeks, patients received ivuxolimab intravenously, dosed at 0.01 to 10 mg/kg.

Generated by immunoSEQ multiplex PCR, the TCRdb table keeps only in-frame clones and is missing some. The data contain 75,000 to 80,000 clones, 94% of them seen just once; the ten biggest clones take up over 20%. Comment on this clone: Its cognate antigen is unknown.

Findings and caveats of the study: Clonal expansion from baseline to week 6 occurred in both CD4+ and CD8+ T cells. Fewer expanded clones were found on average in CD4+ than in CD8+ T cells.

The germline V gene encodes CDR1 SGDLS and CDR2 YYNGEE. The V and J ends lost 4 bases and 4 bases, in that order; junction bases with no gene match: 19. The CDR3 is 18 amino acids. The chain joins TRBV9 to TRBJ1-1; 7 bases fit TRBD1. The clonotype was recovered from an adult with an advanced solid tumor such as melanoma, head and neck, liver or kidney cancer. This material consisted of CD4+ or CD8+ T cells sorted from blood, taken in a trial of the OX40 agonist ivuxolimab. This chain's CDR3 is CASSPGAGGRDGATEAFF. The CDR3 DNA reads as TGTGCCAGCAGCCCCGGAGCAGGGGGGAGGGACGGGGCCACTGAAGCTTTCTTT.